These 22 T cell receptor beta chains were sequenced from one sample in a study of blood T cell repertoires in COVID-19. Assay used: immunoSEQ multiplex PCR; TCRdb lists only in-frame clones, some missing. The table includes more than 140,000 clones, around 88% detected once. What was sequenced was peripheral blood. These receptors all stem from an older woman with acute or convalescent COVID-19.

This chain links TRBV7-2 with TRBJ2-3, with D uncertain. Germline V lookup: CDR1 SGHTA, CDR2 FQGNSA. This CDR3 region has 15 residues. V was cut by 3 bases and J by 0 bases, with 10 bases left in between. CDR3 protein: CASSFVGSSTDTQYF. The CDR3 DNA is TGTGCCAGCAGCTTTGTCGGGTCTAGCACAGATACGCAGTATTTT.

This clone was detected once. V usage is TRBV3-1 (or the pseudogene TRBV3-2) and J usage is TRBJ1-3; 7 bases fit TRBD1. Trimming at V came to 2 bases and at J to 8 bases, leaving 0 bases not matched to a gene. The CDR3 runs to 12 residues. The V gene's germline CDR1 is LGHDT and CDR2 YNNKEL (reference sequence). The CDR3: CASSQQGDTIYF. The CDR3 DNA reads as TGTGCCAGCAGCCAACAGGGGGACACCATATATTTT.

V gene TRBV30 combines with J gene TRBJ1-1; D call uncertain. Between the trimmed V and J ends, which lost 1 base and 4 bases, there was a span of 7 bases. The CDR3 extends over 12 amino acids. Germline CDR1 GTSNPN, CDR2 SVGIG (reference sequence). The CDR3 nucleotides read TGTGCCTGGAGTGAGGCGGTCACTGAAGCTTTCTTT. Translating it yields CAWSEAVTEAFF.

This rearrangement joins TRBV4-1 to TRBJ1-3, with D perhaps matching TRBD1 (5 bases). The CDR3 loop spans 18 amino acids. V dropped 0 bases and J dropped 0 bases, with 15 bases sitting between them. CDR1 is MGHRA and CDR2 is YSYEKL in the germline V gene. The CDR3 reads CASSQDPDSLNSGNTIYF. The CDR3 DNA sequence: TGCGCCAGCAGCCAAGATCCAGACAGTCTAAACTCTGGAAACACCATATATTTT.

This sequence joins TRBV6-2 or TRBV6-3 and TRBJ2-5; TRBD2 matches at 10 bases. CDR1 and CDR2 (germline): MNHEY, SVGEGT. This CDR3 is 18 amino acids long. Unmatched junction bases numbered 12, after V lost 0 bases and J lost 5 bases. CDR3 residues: CASSYSLAELAGWETQYF. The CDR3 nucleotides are TGTGCCAGCAGTTACTCGTTGGCAGAACTAGCGGGGTGGGAGACCCAGTACTTC.

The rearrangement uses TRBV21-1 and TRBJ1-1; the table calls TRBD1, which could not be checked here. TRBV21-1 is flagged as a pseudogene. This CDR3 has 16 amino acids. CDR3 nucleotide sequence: TGTGCCAGCAGCAAAGGAACGTTTAGGGGGCTCGTCTTGGCTTTCTTT. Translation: CASSKGTFRGLVLAFF.

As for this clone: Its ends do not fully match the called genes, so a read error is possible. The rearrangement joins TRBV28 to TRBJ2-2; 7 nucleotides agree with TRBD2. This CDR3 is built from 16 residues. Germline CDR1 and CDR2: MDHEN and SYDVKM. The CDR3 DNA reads TGTGCCAGCAATTTAGCGGGCCTCGCGAACACCGGGGAGCTGTTTTTT. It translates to CASNLAGLANTGELFF.

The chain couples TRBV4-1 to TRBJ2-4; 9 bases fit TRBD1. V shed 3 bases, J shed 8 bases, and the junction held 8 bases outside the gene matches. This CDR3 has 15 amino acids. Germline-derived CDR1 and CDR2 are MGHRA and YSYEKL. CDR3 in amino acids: CASSHGDRVVDIQYF. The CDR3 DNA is TGCGCCAGCAGCCACGGGGACAGGGTTGTAGACATTCAGTACTTC.

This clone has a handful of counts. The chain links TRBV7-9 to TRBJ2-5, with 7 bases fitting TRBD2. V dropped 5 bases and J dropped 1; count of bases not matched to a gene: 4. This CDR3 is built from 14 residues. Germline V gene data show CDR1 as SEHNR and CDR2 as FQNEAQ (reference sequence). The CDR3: CASSPREGQETQYF. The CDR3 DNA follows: TGTGCCAGCAGCCCTAGGGAGGGCCAAGAGACCCAGTACTTC.

The CDR3 DNA is TGTGCCAGCAGGGGGACAGTTTCCCAGCCCCAGCATTTT. This encodes CASRGTVSQPQHF. The chain combines TRBV6-6 with TRBJ1-5; TRBD1 matches at 7 bases. Unmatched junction bases numbered 6, after V lost 6 bases and J lost 7 bases. Germline V gene data show CDR1 as MNHNY and CDR2 as SVGAGI (reference sequence). The CDR3 is 13 amino acids.

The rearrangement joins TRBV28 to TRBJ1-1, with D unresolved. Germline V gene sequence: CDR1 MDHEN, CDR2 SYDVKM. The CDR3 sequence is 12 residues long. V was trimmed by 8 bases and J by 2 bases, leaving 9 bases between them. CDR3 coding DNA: TGTGCCAGCCACGGTGGTAACACTGAAGCTTTCTTT. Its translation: CASHGGNTEAFF. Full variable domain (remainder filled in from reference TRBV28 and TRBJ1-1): DVKVTQSSRYLVKRTGEKVFLECVQDMDHENMFWYRQDPGLGLRLIYFSYDVKMKEKGDIPEGYSVSREKKERFSLILESASTNQTSMYLCASHGGNTEAFFGQGTRLTVV.

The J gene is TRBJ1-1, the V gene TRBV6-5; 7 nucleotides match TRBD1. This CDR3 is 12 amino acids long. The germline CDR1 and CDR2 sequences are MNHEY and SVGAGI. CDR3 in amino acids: CATGTANTEAFF. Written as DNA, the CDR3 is TGTGCTACAGGGACAGCGAACACTGAAGCTTTCTTT.

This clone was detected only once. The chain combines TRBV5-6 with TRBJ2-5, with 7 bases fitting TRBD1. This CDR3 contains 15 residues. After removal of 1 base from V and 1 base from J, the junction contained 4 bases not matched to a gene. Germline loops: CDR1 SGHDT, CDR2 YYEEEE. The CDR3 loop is CASSLSQGVQETQYF. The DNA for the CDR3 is TGTGCCAGCAGCTTGAGTCAGGGGGTCCAAGAGACCCAGTACTTC.

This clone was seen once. CDR3 loop: CASSTSGGFRATEAFF. The CDR3 bases are TGTGCCAGTAGTACATCAGGGGGCTTTAGGGCCACTGAAGCTTTCTTT. The chain links TRBV19 to TRBJ1-1; 8 bases agree with TRBD1. Germline CDR1 reads LNHDA; CDR2 reads SQIVND (reference sequence). J gave up 4 bases and V 4 bases, and 11 bases lay outside the gene matches. The CDR3 totals 16 residues.

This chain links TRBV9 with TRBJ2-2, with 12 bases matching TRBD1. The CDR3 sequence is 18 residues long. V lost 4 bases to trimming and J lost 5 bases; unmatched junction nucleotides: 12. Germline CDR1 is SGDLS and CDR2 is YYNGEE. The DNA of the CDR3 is TGTGCCAGCAGCTCCGGCCGGGACAGGGGGCGATATACCGGGGAGCTGTTTTTT. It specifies CASSSGRDRGRYTGELFF.

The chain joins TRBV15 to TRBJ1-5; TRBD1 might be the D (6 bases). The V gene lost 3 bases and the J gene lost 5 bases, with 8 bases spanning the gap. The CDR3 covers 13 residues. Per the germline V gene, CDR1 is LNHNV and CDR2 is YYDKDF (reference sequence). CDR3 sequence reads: CATSSYRDQPQHF. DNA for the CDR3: TGTGCCACCAGCAGCTACAGGGATCAGCCCCAGCATTTT.

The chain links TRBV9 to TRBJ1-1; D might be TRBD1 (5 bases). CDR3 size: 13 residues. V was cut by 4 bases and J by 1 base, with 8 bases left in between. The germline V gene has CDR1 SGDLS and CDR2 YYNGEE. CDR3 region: CASSSDRNTEAFF. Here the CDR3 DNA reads TGTGCCAGCAGCTCCGACAGGAACACTGAAGCTTTCTTT.

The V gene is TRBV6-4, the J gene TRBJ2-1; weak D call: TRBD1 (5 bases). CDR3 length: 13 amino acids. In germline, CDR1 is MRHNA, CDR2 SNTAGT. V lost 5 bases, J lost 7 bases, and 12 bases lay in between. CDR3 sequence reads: CASSTREGNEQFF. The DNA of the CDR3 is TGTGCCAGCAGTACCAGGGAAGGTAATGAGCAGTTCTTC.

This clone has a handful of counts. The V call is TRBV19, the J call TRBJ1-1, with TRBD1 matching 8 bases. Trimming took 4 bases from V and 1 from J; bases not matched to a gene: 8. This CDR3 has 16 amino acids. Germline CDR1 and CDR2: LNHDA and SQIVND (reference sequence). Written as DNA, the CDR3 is TGTGCCAGTAGTAAGACAGGGGCCGCGTCGAACACTGAAGCTTTCTTT. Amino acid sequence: CASSKTGAASNTEAFF. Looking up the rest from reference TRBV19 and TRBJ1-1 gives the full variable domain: DGGITQSPKYLFRKEGQNVTLSCEQNLNHDAMYWYRQDPGQGLRLIYYSQIVNDFQKGDIAEGYSVSREKKESFPLTVTSAQKNPTAFYLCASSKTGAASNTEAFFGQGTRLTVV.

CDR3 loop: CSVLDRGLSDYTF. CDR3 DNA sequence: TGCAGCGTCCTTGACAGGGGGCTATCGGACTACACCTTC. The chain couples TRBV29-1 to TRBJ1-2; TRBD1 matches 10 bases. The CDR3 runs to 13 residues. Germline trimming cut 6 bases from V and 10 bases from J; bases unmatched to any gene: 11. Per the germline V gene, CDR1 is SQVTM and CDR2 is ANQGSEA.

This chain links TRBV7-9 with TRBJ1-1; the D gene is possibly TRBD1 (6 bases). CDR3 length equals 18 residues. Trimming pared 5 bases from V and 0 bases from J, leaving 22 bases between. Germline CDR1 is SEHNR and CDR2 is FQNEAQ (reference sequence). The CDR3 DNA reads TGTGCCAGCAGCCCTAATCTAGGGACAAGATACATGAACACTGAAGCTTTCTTT. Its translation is CASSPNLGTRYMNTEAFF.

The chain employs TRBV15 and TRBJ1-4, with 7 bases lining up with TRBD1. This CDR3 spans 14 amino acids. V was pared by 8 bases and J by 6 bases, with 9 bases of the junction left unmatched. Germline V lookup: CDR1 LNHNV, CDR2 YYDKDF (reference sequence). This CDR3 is CATRLDRADEKLFF. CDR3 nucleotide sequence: TGTGCCACCCGTTTAGACAGGGCGGATGAAAAACTGTTTTTT.